This T cell receptor beta chain was recorded in a study of T cell responses to AZD1222 COVID-19 vaccine. The CDR3 runs 16 residues. The V end lost 4 bases, the J end lost 2 bases, and 15 bases lay between the germline ends. The germline gives CDR1 SGHTA, CDR2 FQGNSA. Data came from immunoSEQ multiplex PCR; TCRdb stores just in-frame clones and leaves some out. The sample has about 120,000 clones, approximately 85% seen once. The study's findings and limits: The number of AZD1222 recipients seropositive at baseline was only 6 or 7. Donor demographics were predominantly white British with a female majority; clonal diversity may be underestimated.

This clone came up a few times. Its antigen is not identified. This receptor was obtained from an adult in good health. V gene TRBV7-2 combines with J gene TRBJ1-3, with D possibly TRBD1 on 6 matching bases. This material consisted of peripheral blood, taken on day 0 of MenACWY control vaccination. CDR3 sequence (DNA): TGTGCCAGCAGCTCCCAGGGAGGGGGAGCTGGAAACACCATATATTTT. Its translation: CASSSQGGGAGNTIYF.